One TCR beta chain is described in this entry. Its antigen is unknown. The junction had 1 base not matched to a gene; V was cut back by 9 bases and J by 7 bases. The germline CDR1 and CDR2 sequences are MNHNS and SASEGT. The CDR3 length is 11 residues. The source of the sample is a study of OX40 agonist ivuxolimab in advanced cancers. Study-level information: Head and neck, renal cell, melanoma or hepatocellular carcinoma were the cancers that dose-escalation patients had. Two patients with cutaneous melanoma and one with hepatocellular carcinoma, three in total, showed partial responses. From roughly 23 to 85 years was the age range, with a mean of 60 years, and roughly 80% were male. Whole-study results and caveats: Some patients who did not respond also had low normalized T-cell clonal expansion.

The protocol was immunoSEQ multiplex PCR, while the TCRdb copy is restricted to in-frame clones and leaves out a portion. The table has fewer than 60,000 clones, 85% seen once. The V and J genes are TRBV6-1 and TRBJ2-1; 9 bases match TRBD1. This specimen was CD4+ or CD8+ T cells sorted from blood, taken in a trial of the OX40 agonist ivuxolimab. The clonotype originates from an adult with an advanced solid tumor such as melanoma, head and neck, liver or kidney cancer. CDR3 DNA sequence: TGTGCCAGACAGGGGGCGAATGAGCAGTTCTTC. Protein product: CARQGANEQFF.